Shown below are 27 T cell receptor beta chains from a single sample sequenced in a study of blood T cell repertoires in COVID-19. Generated by immunoSEQ multiplex PCR, the TCRdb table keeps only in-frame clones and is missing some. Altogether 60,000 to 75,000 clones are present, around 85% being singletons, with the ten largest covering 15% to 20%. The sample was peripheral blood. The source of these receptors is a human donor in a cohort sampled during active COVID-19.

The sample holds one count of this clone. V gene TRBV19 combines with J gene TRBJ2-2; 7 bases agree with TRBD1. The length of the CDR3 is 14 residues. V lost 1 base, J lost 5 bases, and 1 base stayed unmatched. Per germline, CDR1 LNHDA and CDR2 SQIVND (reference sequence). This CDR3 is CASSIATGTGELFF. CDR3 DNA sequence: TGTGCCAGTAGTATAGCGACAGGGACCGGGGAGCTGTTTTTT. The full variable domain, with the rest looked up from reference TRBV19 and TRBJ2-2, is DGGITQSPKYLFRKEGQNVTLSCEQNLNHDAMYWYRQDPGQGLRLIYYSQIVNDFQKGDIAEGYSVSREKKESFPLTVTSAQKNPTAFYLCASSIATGTGELFFGEGSRLTVL.

This sequence joins TRBV19 and TRBJ2-1; 10 bases fit TRBD1. Germline CDR1 and CDR2: LNHDA and SQIVND (reference sequence). The V gene end was trimmed by 5 bases and the J gene end by 2 bases; junction bases not matched to a gene: 6. CDR3 size: 16 residues. CDR3 in DNA: TGTGCCAGTAGTCCGCGGGACAGGGGAACCTACAATGAGCAGTTCTTC. Amino acids: CASSPRDRGTYNEQFF. Full variable domain (missing parts from reference TRBV19 and TRBJ2-1): DGGITQSPKYLFRKEGQNVTLSCEQNLNHDAMYWYRQDPGQGLRLIYYSQIVNDFQKGDIAEGYSVSREKKESFPLTVTSAQKNPTAFYLCASSPRDRGTYNEQFFGPGTRLTVL.

The sample holds one count of this clone. The chain couples TRBV12-3 or TRBV12-4 to TRBJ1-3; D is uncertain. The CDR3 covers 13 residues. V gave up 6 bases and J gave up 0 bases, with 6 bases separating them. Here the CDR3 DNA reads TGTGCCAGCAGATTGAGCTCTGGAAACACCATATATTTT. Encoded protein: CASRLSSGNTIYF.

The V gene is TRBV7-2, the J gene TRBJ1-5, with D uncertain. Trimming took off 2 bases at V and 5 bases at J, with 7 bases between the two ends. Looked up from germline, CDR1 is SGHTA and CDR2 is FQGNSA. The length of the CDR3 is 13 residues. DNA for the CDR3: TGTGCCAGCAGCTTAATGCGAGATCAGCCCCAGCATTTT. Its translation: CASSLMRDQPQHF.

The chain employs TRBV4-3 and TRBJ2-1, with a tentative D call TRBD1 (7 bases). V gave up 0 bases and J gave up 10 bases, with 19 bases separating them. The CDR3 runs 16 residues. The germline CDR1 and CDR2 sequences are LGHNA and YSLEER. CDR3 DNA sequence: TGCGCCAGCAGCCAAGAACGCTCAGGGGGGATAGGGGAGCAGTTCTTC. This codes for CASSQERSGGIGEQFF.

The chain carries TRBV7-9 and TRBJ2-7; 11 bases fit TRBD2. The germline V gene has CDR1 SEHNR and CDR2 FQNEAQ (reference sequence). The CDR3 is made up of 16 amino acids. The ends lost 4 bases at V and 5 bases at J; junction bases unmatched: 10. The CDR3 DNA is TGTGCCAGCAGCTGGGGACTAGCGGCCGCTCTGGACGAGCAGTACTTC. Its protein product is CASSWGLAAALDEQYF.

This clone was found once. The rearrangement links TRBV7-7 to TRBJ2-5; tentatively, D is TRBD2 (6 bases). Trimming removed 1 base at V and 2 bases at J, with 11 bases between. Germline V gives CDR1 SSHAT, CDR2 FNYEAQ (reference sequence). The CDR3 length is 15 residues. The DNA for the CDR3 is TGTGCCAGCAGCTTAGGGCGGGGATCGCAAGAGACCCAGTACTTC. Residues: CASSLGRGSQETQYF.

The rearrangement links TRBV10-3 to TRBJ2-7, with D possibly TRBD2 on 6 matching bases. Between the trimmed V and J ends, which lost 3 bases and 9 bases, there was a span of 12 bases. CDR1 is ENHRY and CDR2 is SYGVKD in the germline V gene. The CDR3 is 12 residues long. This chain's CDR3 is CAISDPGAGQYF. In nucleotides, the CDR3 is TGTGCCATCAGTGACCCGGGAGCGGGGCAGTACTTC.

CDR3 in DNA: TGTGCCAGCAGCCCTGGTCCCGGACAGGGAGCTTCCGGTCAGCCCCAGCATTTT. This codes for CASSPGPGQGASGQPQHF. The V gene is TRBV5-4, the J gene TRBJ1-5; 8 positions match TRBD1. The V and J ends lost 4 bases and 6 bases, in that order; junction bases with no gene match: 18. CDR3 length equals 18 residues. Germline CDR1 is SGHNT and CDR2 is YYREEE (reference sequence).

A single count supports this clone. The chain carries TRBV13 and TRBJ2-7; 7 bases fit TRBD1. CDR3 length equals 14 residues. Germline CDR1 and CDR2: PRHDT and FYEKMQ (reference sequence). Trimming cost V 5 bases and J 2 bases; bases outside gene matches: 6. CDR3: CASSRQGQTYEQYF. The CDR3 DNA sequence: TGTGCCAGCAGCCGACAGGGTCAGACCTACGAGCAGTACTTC.

There are a few counts of this clone. V is TRBV7-9 and J is TRBJ2-7; 12 positions match TRBD2. The junction had 1 base not matched to a gene; V was cut back by 4 bases and J by 3 bases. The CDR3 length is 14 residues. Germline CDR1 is SEHNR and CDR2 is FQNEAQ (reference sequence). CDR3: CASSSTSGGYEQYF. Here the CDR3 DNA reads TGTGCCAGCAGCTCGACTAGCGGGGGCTACGAGCAGTACTTC. Variable domain in full (rest from reference TRBV7-9 and TRBJ2-7): DTGVSQNPRHKITKRGQNVTFRCDPISEHNRLYWYRQTLGQGPEFLTYFQNEAQLEKSRLLSDRFSAERPKGSFSTLEIQRTEQGDSAMYLCASSSTSGGYEQYFGPGTRLTVT.

The rearrangement links TRBV14 to TRBJ2-2; 7 positions agree with TRBD1. The germline V gene encodes CDR1 SGHDN and CDR2 FVKESK. J lost 0 bases, V lost 4 bases, and 11 bases had no gene match. This CDR3 spans 18 amino acids. In DNA form, the CDR3 reads TGTGCCAGCAGCCCGGGACAGTGGACCAACACGAACACCGGGGAGCTGTTTTTT. Protein: CASSPGQWTNTNTGELFF.

The rearrangement joins TRBV4-1 to TRBJ1-2; tentatively, D is TRBD1 (6 bases). Germline V lookup: CDR1 MGHRA, CDR2 YSYEKL. With 2 bases removed from V and 6 bases from J, the gap between germline ends came to 16 bases. There are 15 residues in the CDR3. CDR3 protein: CASSQLSRGRDGYTF. In DNA, the CDR3 is TGCGCCAGCAGCCAATTGTCCAGGGGTAGGGATGGCTACACCTTC.

In DNA, the CDR3 is TGTGCCAGCAGTTACTCAGGAGCGGGGGGACCTGATGAGCAGTTCTTC. This gives the protein CASSYSGAGGPDEQFF. The rearrangement joins TRBV6-2 or TRBV6-3 to TRBJ2-1; TRBD2 aligns across 9 bases. Germline CDR1 is MNHEY and CDR2 is SVGEGT. CDR3 length equals 16 residues. Unmatched junction bases numbered 8, after V lost 0 bases and J lost 8 bases.

V usage is TRBV5-4 and J usage is TRBJ2-2; weak D call: TRBD1 (7 bases). Trimming took 4 bases from V and 4 from J, leaving 14 bases between them. This CDR3 contains 15 residues. Germline lookup yields CDR1 SGHNT and CDR2 YYREEE (reference sequence). The CDR3 here is CASSIRQGGTGELFF. CDR3 in DNA: TGTGCCAGCAGCATAAGACAGGGAGGCACCGGGGAGCTGTTTTTT.

The V and J genes are TRBV6-2 or TRBV6-3 and TRBJ2-1; 7 nucleotides align to TRBD2. V trimming: 2 bases; J trimming: 3 bases; junction bases outside the gene matches: 7. The CDR3 totals 16 residues. Germline V lookup: CDR1 MNHEY, CDR2 SVGEGT. This chain's CDR3 is CASSYLPGGLYNEQFF. CDR3 sequence (DNA): TGTGCCAGCAGTTACCTTCCGGGGGGTCTCTACAATGAGCAGTTCTTC.

Worth noting for this clone: Relative to the germline gene, one junction end is altered; a read error may explain this. The chain joins TRBV27 to TRBJ2-7, with 9 bases that match TRBD1. This CDR3 spans 12 amino acids. CDR1 is MNHEY, CDR2 SMNVEV, per germline (reference sequence). Here the CDR3 reads CASSLPGQGKRW. The CDR3 nucleotides read TGTGCCAGCAGTCTACCGGGACAGGGAAAGCGATGG.

The genes are TRBV5-1 and TRBJ2-3, with TRBD1 as a possible D gene (6 bases). CDR3 length: 16 residues. Germline V gene sequence: CDR1 SGHRS, CDR2 YFSETQ. V gave up 0 bases and J gave up 4 bases, with 15 bases separating them. The CDR3 region is CASSLGPGVGADTQYF. The CDR3 DNA sequence: TGCGCCAGCAGCTTGGGCCCAGGGGTAGGGGCAGATACGCAGTATTTT.

Here the CDR3 reads CSVGLGLYNEQFF. In DNA form, the CDR3 reads TGCAGCGTCGGACTAGGACTCTACAATGAGCAGTTCTTC. V usage is TRBV29-1 and J usage is TRBJ2-1; 7 bases agree with TRBD2. Per germline, CDR1 SQVTM and CDR2 ANQGSEA. This CDR3 has 13 residues. Trimming removed 6 bases from V and 3 bases from J; junction bases left unmatched: 5.

The CDR3 reads CASSLERLLYNEQFF. CDR3 bases: TGCGCCAGCAGCTTAGAGCGACTGCTCTACAATGAGCAGTTCTTC. The genes are TRBV5-1 and TRBJ2-1; no definite D call. The CDR3 runs 15 residues. V gave up 2 bases and J gave up 3 bases, with 12 bases separating them. From germline, CDR1 is SGHRS and CDR2 YFSETQ.

This clone was recorded a few times. The rearrangement joins TRBV7-6 to TRBJ2-7, with 9 bases aligning to TRBD1. Per the germline V gene, CDR1 is SGHVS and CDR2 is FNYEAQ. This CDR3 is built from 14 residues. The V and J ends lost 2 bases and 7 bases, in that order; junction bases with no gene match: 6. The DNA for the CDR3 is TGTGCCAGCAGCTTACTACAGGGGGCGGGAGAGCAGTACTTC. Amino acid sequence: CASSLLQGAGEQYF.

This clone showed up just a few times. Other DNA sequences in the same sample also yield this CDR3. This chain links TRBV10-2 with TRBJ2-3; D remains ambiguous. Per germline, CDR1 WSHSY and CDR2 SAAADI. Trimming took 0 bases from V and 0 from J, leaving 7 bases between them. CDR3 size: 15 residues. CDR3 amino acids: CASSESPTSTDTQYF. The CDR3 DNA reads as TGCGCCAGCAGTGAGTCCCCCACTAGCACAGATACGCAGTATTTT.

This clone was counted at least ten times. V usage is TRBV7-9 and J usage is TRBJ2-2; no definite D call. Trimming removed 0 bases from V and 6 bases from J, with 8 bases in between. The length of the CDR3 is 14 residues. Germline V gene lookup returns CDR1 SEHNR and CDR2 FQNEAQ (reference sequence). The CDR3 nucleotides are TGTGCCAGCAGCTTAGCGCTTGGGCCCGGGGAGCTGTTTTTT. This translates into CASSLALGPGELFF.

The chain is built from TRBV9 and TRBJ2-5; 7 nucleotides agree with TRBD1. The germline V gene encodes CDR1 SGDLS and CDR2 YYNGEE. This CDR3 is built from 16 residues. Trimming removed 4 bases from V and 5 bases from J; junction bases left unmatched: 14. Here the CDR3 reads CASSPGQDPEGETQYF. CDR3 DNA sequence: TGTGCCAGCAGCCCCGGACAGGACCCAGAGGGGGAGACCCAGTACTTC.

The chain uses TRBV3-1 (or the pseudogene TRBV3-2) and TRBJ2-4; TRBD2 matches at 9 bases. Germline CDR1 and CDR2: LGHDT and YNNKEL (reference sequence). The V segment lost 4 bases and the J segment 0 bases; nucleotides outside the gene matches: 10. CDR3 size: 18 residues. Here the CDR3 DNA reads TGTGCCAGCAGCCCGCGGCTAGCGGGGACTCTAGCCAAAAACATTCAGTACTTC. As protein: CASSPRLAGTLAKNIQYF.

The chain recombines TRBV19 with TRBJ2-2; tentatively, D is TRBD1 (6 bases). V was clipped by 6 bases and J by 6 bases, with 20 bases between them. Germline values: CDR1 LNHDA, CDR2 SQIVND (reference sequence). The CDR3 extends over 16 amino acids. The CDR3 protein is CASRTGQRLIAGELFF. The DNA of the CDR3 is TGTGCCAGTAGAACAGGACAGCGCTTAATCGCCGGGGAGCTGTTTTTT.

V is TRBV19 and J is TRBJ1-2; a possible D gene is TRBD1 (6 bases). Germline loops: CDR1 LNHDA, CDR2 SQIVND (reference sequence). The germline V and J ends were trimmed by 7 bases and 4 bases, with 19 bases remaining between them. This CDR3 contains 15 residues. CDR3 in DNA: TGTGCCAGTATCATATCCAGGGGATCGGGCTATGGCTACACCTTC. It encodes CASIISRGSGYGYTF.